The 26 T cell receptor beta chains reported below all come from one sample, sequenced in a study of blood T cell repertoires in COVID-19. The protocol was immunoSEQ multiplex PCR, while the TCRdb copy is restricted to in-frame clones and leaves out a portion. The table shows more than 80,000 clones, with approximately 88% occurring only once. What was sequenced was peripheral blood. These receptors all stem from a woman aged 60-75 years with COVID-19, enrolled during active disease.

The chain recombines TRBV11-2 with TRBJ1-1; no clear D. CDR1 and CDR2 (germline): SGHAT, FQNNGV. This CDR3 is 15 amino acids long. Trimming shortened V by 2 bases and J by 4 bases, and 14 bases separated the two germline ends. Written as DNA, the CDR3 is TGTGCCAGCAGCTTATTCGACACAAGTTCCACTGAAGCTTTCTTT. It encodes CASSLFDTSSTEAFF.

The chain combines TRBV5-1 with TRBJ1-1; D remains unclear. V was cut by 7 bases and J by 5 bases, with 15 bases left in between. CDR3 length: 13 amino acids. Looked up from germline, CDR1 is SGHRS and CDR2 is YFSETQ. In DNA form, the CDR3 reads TGCGCCAGCCGCGAGTCGCGAGGTACTGAAGCTTTCTTT. This gives the protein CASRESRGTEAFF.

The V and J genes are TRBV14 and TRBJ1-4, with 7 bases matching TRBD1. The ends lost 3 bases at V and 8 bases at J; junction bases unmatched: 6. This CDR3 has 14 residues. CDR1 and CDR2 from the germline V gene are SGHDN and FVKESK. DNA for the CDR3: TGTGCCAGCAGCCAGACACAGGGGCGCGAAAAACTGTTTTTT. Translation: CASSQTQGREKLFF.

The chain employs TRBV7-2 and TRBJ2-7; 8 bases line up with TRBD1. CDR1 is SGHTA and CDR2 is FQGNSA in the germline V gene. The CDR3 extends over 14 amino acids. Trimming at V came to 5 bases and at J to 5 bases, leaving 8 bases not matched to a gene. In DNA form, the CDR3 reads TGTGCCAGCAGCCAGACAGGGGCCCGCCACGAGCAGTACTTC. Its protein is CASSQTGARHEQYF.

The chain employs TRBV4-1 and TRBJ1-1; the match to TRBD1 covers 8 bases. From germline, CDR1 is MGHRA and CDR2 YSYEKL. V dropped 0 bases and J dropped 11; count of bases not matched to a gene: 23. CDR3 length equals 19 residues. CDR3 in DNA: TGCGCCAGCAGCCAAGATCCGGCGGGCACCAGGGGGCTAACTGAGAAGGCTTTCTTT. As protein: CASSQDPAGTRGLTEKAFF.

The rearrangement joins TRBV18 to TRBJ1-5, with 11 bases fitting TRBD1. J was trimmed by 7 bases and V by 3 bases; bases with no gene match: 5. This CDR3 is built from 15 residues. Per germline, CDR1 KGHSH and CDR2 LQKENI. CDR3 amino acids: CASSPGQGDGQPQHF. CDR3 nucleotides: TGTGCCAGCTCACCGGGACAGGGGGACGGGCAGCCCCAGCATTTT.

The V and J genes are TRBV28 and TRBJ2-5; TRBD1 aligns across 8 bases. V trimming: 5 bases; J trimming: 5 bases; junction bases outside the gene matches: 7. This CDR3 has 14 residues. Germline V gene sequence: CDR1 MDHEN, CDR2 SYDVKM. The CDR3 loop is CASSTRQGMETQYF. The CDR3 DNA follows: TGTGCCAGCAGTACCCGACAGGGGATGGAGACCCAGTACTTC.

The chain joins TRBV11-2 to TRBJ1-4, with D hard to call. CDR3 length: 16 residues. V was clipped by 4 bases and J by 0 bases, with 12 bases between them. CDR1 is SGHAT, CDR2 FQNNGV, per germline. The CDR3 DNA sequence: TGTGCCAGCAGCTCGCTACGGGTAGCAACTAATGAAAAACTGTTTTTT. Translation gives CASSSLRVATNEKLFF.

The genes are TRBV29-1 and TRBJ2-3; maybe TRBD2 (6 bases). Germline CDR1 reads SQVTM; CDR2 reads ANQGSEA. CDR3 length: 11 amino acids. V was shortened by 5 bases and J by 4 bases, with 7 bases between the two germline ends. CDR3 DNA sequence: TGCAGCGTTAGGAGGGCAGATACGCAGTATTTT. Protein sequence: CSVRRADTQYF.

The genes are TRBV7-8 and TRBJ2-1; D ambiguous. V lost 5 bases to trimming and J lost 10 bases, with 9 bases between them. The CDR3 has 11 residues. CDR1 and CDR2 from the germline V gene are SGHVS and FQNEAQ. The CDR3 DNA sequence: TGTGCCAGCAGCCTCCGACTGGAGCAGTTCTTC. Encoded protein: CASSLRLEQFF.

The gene calls are TRBV2 and TRBJ2-1; D is undetermined. The CDR3 covers 13 residues. V lost 0 bases, J lost 8 bases, and 8 bases lay in between. CDR1 and CDR2 from the germline V gene are SNHLY and FYNNEI. Here the CDR3 DNA reads TGTGCCAGCAGTGAAGCGGGTGAGGATGAGCAGTTCTTC. Protein sequence: CASSEAGEDEQFF.

The rearrangement joins TRBV6-5 to TRBJ1-1; D remains ambiguous. The germline V gene has CDR1 MNHEY and CDR2 SVGAGI. V lost 0 bases to trimming and J lost 0 bases, with 8 bases between them. The CDR3 has 15 residues. The CDR3 loop reads CASSYSRRLNTEAFF. In nucleotides, the CDR3 is TGTGCCAGCAGTTACTCGAGGCGGCTGAACACTGAAGCTTTCTTT.

The chain joins TRBV19 to TRBJ1-2; D is possibly TRBD1 (5 bases). The germline CDR1 and CDR2 sequences are LNHDA and SQIVND (reference sequence). V gave up 7 bases and J gave up 4 bases, with 19 bases separating them. CDR3 length: 15 residues. Here the CDR3 reads CASKPGSGDSYGYTF. The CDR3 DNA reads as TGTGCCAGTAAGCCCGGTTCGGGGGACTCCTATGGCTACACCTTC.

This clone showed up just once. This sequence joins TRBV6-5 and TRBJ1-4; TRBD1 might be the D (5 bases). The CDR3 length is 14 residues. The germline gives CDR1 MNHEY, CDR2 SVGAGI. The V gene lost 6 bases and the J gene lost 3 bases, with 11 bases spanning the gap. This chain's CDR3 is CASRPTVPNEKLFF. The CDR3 DNA reads TGTGCCAGCAGGCCGACAGTTCCTAATGAAAAACTGTTTTTT.

The chain carries TRBV12-3 or TRBV12-4 and TRBJ1-3; no reliable D call. There are 13 residues in the CDR3. V was cut by 6 bases and J by 4 bases, with 10 bases left in between. In nucleotides, the CDR3 is TGTGCCAGCAGCGTTACTCTGGGAAACACCATATATTTT. Protein product: CASSVTLGNTIYF.

The chain recombines TRBV5-5 with TRBJ1-2; 7 bases align to TRBD1. Trimming cost V 4 bases and J 4 bases; bases outside gene matches: 10. Germline-derived CDR1 and CDR2 are SGHKS and YYEKEE (reference sequence). The CDR3 totals 15 residues. CDR3 in DNA: TGTGCCAGCAGCGTAAGGGACAGACTTCGCTATGGCTACACCTTC. The encoded protein is CASSVRDRLRYGYTF.

The genes are TRBV19 and TRBJ1-5; 9 bases are a match to TRBD1. Germline V lookup: CDR1 LNHDA, CDR2 SQIVND (reference sequence). The CDR3 extends over 14 amino acids. Trimming removed 4 bases from V and 6 bases from J; junction bases left unmatched: 4. CDR3 amino acids: CASSTGQGGQPQHF. The CDR3 DNA reads TGTGCCAGTAGTACGGGACAGGGAGGTCAGCCCCAGCATTTT.

This clone is a singleton in its sample. The V and J genes are TRBV2 and TRBJ1-2; possible D gene TRBD1, 6 bases. The CDR3 covers 14 residues. Germline V CDR1 and CDR2: SNHLY, FYNNEI. V was shortened by 8 bases and J by 7 bases, with 20 bases between the two germline ends. The CDR3 protein is CASPADGGARGYTF. The CDR3 region has the DNA TGTGCCAGCCCAGCCGATGGGGGGGCGCGTGGCTACACCTTC.

This chain uses TRBV3-1 (or the pseudogene TRBV3-2) with TRBJ1-1, with D tentatively TRBD1 (6 bases). This CDR3 comprises 13 residues. CDR1 is LGHDT, CDR2 YNNKEL, per germline (reference sequence). V dropped 0 bases and J dropped 11 bases, with 13 bases sitting between them. As DNA, the CDR3 is TGTGCCAGCAGCCAAGATGCAGGGGTGGCGGCTTTCTTT. Encoded protein: CASSQDAGVAAFF.

The rearrangement joins TRBV20-1 to TRBJ2-5, with 10 bases that match TRBD2. Germline assignment: CDR1 DFQATT and CDR2 SNEGSKA (reference sequence). The CDR3 totals 14 residues. V gave up 3 bases and J gave up 6 bases; unmatched junction bases: 7. This CDR3 is CSASKRGGAKTQYF. In DNA form, the CDR3 reads TGCAGTGCTAGTAAGCGGGGGGGCGCGAAGACCCAGTACTTC.

This chain uses TRBV19 with TRBJ2-3; a weak D match, TRBD1 (6 bases). This CDR3 spans 14 amino acids. Germline-derived CDR1 and CDR2 are LNHDA and SQIVND (reference sequence). Trimming took 0 bases from V and 3 from J, leaving 7 bases between them. CDR3 nucleotides: TGTGCCAGTAGTATAGACACAGGGACAGATACGCAGTATTTT. Amino acid sequence: CASSIDTGTDTQYF.

CDR3 sequence (DNA): TGTGCCAGCAGCTTCGGGGTACCCACAGCGGATACGCAGTATTTT. Its protein is CASSFGVPTADTQYF. The chain links TRBV7-2 to TRBJ2-3; D may be TRBD2 (5 bases). V shed 3 bases and J shed 6 bases, with 16 bases lying between them. The CDR3 runs to 15 residues. Per germline, CDR1 SGHTA and CDR2 FQGNSA.

The chain uses TRBV30 and TRBJ1-2; possibly TRBD1 for D (5 bases). V dropped 4 bases and J dropped 5 bases, with 26 bases sitting between them. The germline V gene encodes CDR1 GTSNPN and CDR2 SVGIG (reference sequence). The CDR3 runs to 17 residues. DNA of the CDR3: TGTGCCTGGACCTCAACTGCCTCGGGACTCCCCCTATATGGCTACACCTTC. Translating it yields CAWTSTASGLPLYGYTF.

The CDR3 DNA reads as TGTGCCAGCCGACTAGCTTCGGAAGAGACCCAGTACTTC. As protein: CASRLASEETQYF. V and J are TRBV6-1 and TRBJ2-5, with 7 bases lining up with TRBD2. The CDR3 loop spans 13 amino acids. J was trimmed by 3 bases and V by 8 bases; bases with no gene match: 6. Per the germline V gene, CDR1 is MNHNS and CDR2 is SASEGT.

The chain recombines TRBV5-1 with TRBJ2-5, with 8 nucleotides matching TRBD2. Germline V gene lookup returns CDR1 SGHRS and CDR2 YFSETQ. There are 16 residues in the CDR3. After removal of 1 base from V and 4 bases from J, the junction contained 9 bases not matched to a gene. Here the CDR3 reads CASSLWSGGGRETQYF. The CDR3 DNA follows: TGCGCCAGCAGCTTGTGGAGCGGGGGTGGTAGAGAGACCCAGTACTTC.

Details on this clone: The same CDR3 also results from other DNA sequences found in this sample. The genes are TRBV3-1 (or the pseudogene TRBV3-2) and TRBJ2-5; possible D gene TRBD2, 6 bases. Trimming took 1 base from V and 3 from J, leaving 6 bases between them. Looked up from germline, CDR1 is LGHDT and CDR2 is YNNKEL (reference sequence). The CDR3 is made up of 13 amino acids. The DNA for the CDR3 is TGTGCCAGCAGCCAAGGGGGGGAAGAGACCCAGTACTTC. It codes for CASSQGGEETQYF.